A single sample gave rise to the 18 T cell receptor beta chains below, sequenced in a study of memory CD4+ T cells and cytomegalovirus serostatus. Profiled with immunoSEQ multiplex PCR; TCRdb holds only in-frame clones, not every one. This repertoire shows 60,000 or so clones, 82% found once; its top ten account for around 0.5%. The sort gate was single viable CD3+CD4+CD8-CD45RO+ cells for memory CD4+ T cells. Material for sequencing was memory CD4+ T cells from blood. The receptors derive from an adult in good health and CMV-seronegative. Some clones in this sample may be carry-over from other donors' samples.

The table lists this clone with a few counts. The chain is built from TRBV5-4 and TRBJ2-7; the match to TRBD2 covers 9 bases. J was trimmed by 5 bases and V by 4 bases; bases with no gene match: 13. There are 16 residues in the CDR3. Germline lookup yields CDR1 SGHNT and CDR2 YYREEE (reference sequence). CDR3 amino acids: CASSPNLAGGQDEQYF. The CDR3 DNA is TGTGCCAGCAGCCCAAACCTTGCGGGAGGGCAGGACGAGCAGTACTTC. Supplemented by reference TRBV5-4 and TRBJ2-7, the full variable domain reads ETGVTQSPTHLIKTRGQQVTLRCSSQSGHNTVSWYQQALGQGPQFIFQYYREEENGRGNFPPRFSGLQFPNYSSELNVNALELDDSALYLCASSPNLAGGQDEQYFGPGTRLTVT.

J is TRBJ2-5 and V is TRBV5-1; possible D gene TRBD2, 5 bases. V was trimmed by 6 bases and J by 2 bases, leaving 11 bases between them. CDR3 size: 13 residues. CDR1 and CDR2 (germline): SGHRS, YFSETQ. The CDR3 nucleotides read TGCGCCAGCAAGACTACGGGGCAAGAGACCCAGTACTTC. Translating it yields CASKTTGQETQYF.

This sequence joins TRBV6-1 and TRBJ2-1, with 8 nucleotides matching TRBD2. The CDR3 covers 15 residues. Germline CDR1 and CDR2: MNHNS and SASEGT. After removal of 2 bases from V and 9 bases from J, the junction contained 9 bases not matched to a gene. The CDR3, as DNA: TGTGCCAGCAGTGAAAAGACTAGCGAACCCACTGAGCAGTTCTTC. Protein: CASSEKTSEPTEQFF.

This clone has a handful of counts. The V and J genes are TRBV6-1 and TRBJ2-2; unclear D gene. CDR3 length: 14 amino acids. Germline V gives CDR1 MNHNS, CDR2 SASEGT. V was shortened by 4 bases and J by 1 base, with 7 bases between the two germline ends. DNA of the CDR3: TGTGCCAGCAGTGCTAACAAGAACACCGGGGAGCTGTTTTTT. It encodes CASSANKNTGELFF.

The chain uses TRBV2 and TRBJ2-2; D perhaps matches TRBD1 (6 bases). Germline assignment: CDR1 SNHLY and CDR2 FYNNEI. Trimming removed 6 bases from V and 1 base from J, with 9 bases in between. The CDR3 consists of 14 residues. The CDR3 DNA is TGTGCCAGCAGGGGGGACATGAACACCGGGGAGCTGTTTTTT. Protein product: CASRGDMNTGELFF. Full variable domain (remainder filled in from reference TRBV2 and TRBJ2-2): EPEVTQTPSHQVTQMGQEVILRCVPISNHLYFYWYRQILGQKVEFLVSFYNNEISEKSEIFDDQFSVERPDGSNFTLKIRSTKLEDSAMYFCASRGDMNTGELFFGEGSRLTVL.

The CDR3 loop is CASTSPSSYEQYF. The CDR3 nucleotides are TGTGCCAGCACCTCTCCTAGCTCCTACGAGCAGTACTTC. This sequence joins TRBV28 and TRBJ2-7; D uncertain. Germline CDR1 reads MDHEN; CDR2 reads SYDVKM. V dropped 7 bases and J dropped 0 bases, with 10 bases sitting between them. The length of the CDR3 is 13 residues.

The rearrangement uses TRBV5-6 and TRBJ2-1, with 12 bases lining up with TRBD2. V lost 2 bases, J lost 9 bases, and 6 bases stayed unmatched. This CDR3 contains 15 residues. The germline V gene has CDR1 SGHDT and CDR2 YYEEEE. CDR3 in amino acids: CASSFLAGGRGEQFF. DNA of the CDR3: TGTGCCAGCAGCTTCCTAGCGGGAGGGCGTGGTGAGCAGTTCTTC.

As to this clone: One end of the junction does not line up with germline, which may come from a read error. This rearrangement joins TRBV28 to TRBJ1-1; D unclear. Germline lookup yields CDR1 MDHEN and CDR2 SYDVKM. This CDR3 region has 13 residues. CDR3 bases: TGTGCCAGCAGTAAGGGTTGGAACGCTGAAGCTTTCTTT. Its protein is CASSKGWNAEAFF.

The chain combines TRBV15 with TRBJ1-1; TRBD1 might be the D (5 bases). Germline loops: CDR1 LNHNV, CDR2 YYDKDF (reference sequence). The CDR3 runs 14 residues. The V and J ends lost 1 base and 7 bases respectively, with 13 bases between them. The CDR3 DNA reads TGTGCCACCAGCAGAGTGGGGGGGGACCGTGAAGCTTTCTTT. Protein product: CATSRVGGDREAFF.

The chain recombines TRBV11-2 with TRBJ2-1, with 9 bases that match TRBD1. Germline lookup yields CDR1 SGHAT and CDR2 FQNNGV. V shed 4 bases, J shed 6 bases, and the junction held 7 bases outside the gene matches. The CDR3 length is 15 residues. CDR3 protein: CASSWTGVRGNEQFF. CDR3 coding DNA: TGTGCCAGCAGCTGGACAGGGGTCCGAGGCAATGAGCAGTTCTTC. The full variable domain, completed using reference TRBV11-2 and TRBJ2-1, is EAGVAQSPRYKIIEKRQSVAFWCNPISGHATLYWYQQILGQGPKLLIQFQNNGVVDDSQLPKDRFSAERLKGVDSTLKIQPAKLEDSAVYLCASSWTGVRGNEQFFGPGTRLTVL.

The rearrangement uses TRBV9 and TRBJ2-7; 7 positions match TRBD2. Germline assignment: CDR1 SGDLS and CDR2 YYNGEE. Trimming took 4 bases from V and 4 from J; bases not matched to a gene: 11. The CDR3 is 15 amino acids. The CDR3 sequence: CASSPSSGWGYEQYF. The CDR3 DNA reads as TGTGCCAGCAGCCCCAGTAGCGGGTGGGGATACGAGCAGTACTTC.

The CDR3 is CASSLTAVDTQYF. The DNA of the CDR3 is TGTGCCAGTAGTTTGACAGCGGTAGATACGCAGTATTTT. The rearrangement joins TRBV19 to TRBJ2-3; D possibly matches TRBD1 or TRBD2 (5 bases each). The ends were cut back, 5 bases at V and 5 bases at J, with 11 bases in the middle. The CDR3 runs to 13 residues. Germline CDR1 reads LNHDA; CDR2 reads SQIVND (reference sequence).

The chain uses TRBV28 and TRBJ1-4, with 7 bases matching TRBD1. This CDR3 spans 12 amino acids. The V gene end was trimmed by 10 bases and the J gene end by 4 bases; junction bases not matched to a gene: 3. Germline CDR1 reads MDHEN; CDR2 reads SYDVKM. In nucleotides, the CDR3 is TGTGCCATCCGACAGGGTAATGAAAAACTGTTTTTT. Amino acid sequence: CAIRQGNEKLFF.

The CDR3 here is CASSAGTAPYGYTF. Here the CDR3 DNA reads TGTGCCAGCAGCGCCGGGACGGCGCCGTATGGCTACACCTTC. The chain recombines TRBV9 with TRBJ1-2, with D maybe TRBD1 (5 bases). Germline-derived CDR1 and CDR2 are SGDLS and YYNGEE. This CDR3 is built from 14 residues. V was pared by 3 bases and J by 5 bases, with 14 bases between.

V gene TRBV4-1 combines with J gene TRBJ2-1; weak D call: TRBD2 (5 bases). The germline V and J ends were trimmed by 0 bases and 5 bases, with 23 bases remaining between them. From germline, CDR1 is MGHRA and CDR2 YSYEKL. The CDR3 totals 19 residues. The CDR3 nucleotides read TGCGCCAGCAGCCAAGATCCGGTCCGTCTCCTAGCCGGCAACAATGAGCAGTTCTTC. Its translation is CASSQDPVRLLAGNNEQFF.

The chain couples TRBV5-1 to TRBJ1-6; D ambiguous. Per germline, CDR1 SGHRS and CDR2 YFSETQ. V was cut by 0 bases and J by 8 bases, with 9 bases left in between. The CDR3 is 14 amino acids. The CDR3 DNA reads as TGCGCCAGCAGCTTGGGCCAGGTCCATTCACCCCTCCACTTT. It translates to CASSLGQVHSPLHF.

V usage is TRBV12-5 and J usage is TRBJ1-1; a weak D match, TRBD1 (5 bases). V was shortened by 0 bases and J by 0 bases, with 17 bases between the two germline ends. CDR1 is LGHNT and CDR2 is FRNRAP in the germline V gene. The CDR3 runs 18 residues. The CDR3 is CASGLVLGTGTLNTEAFF. DNA for the CDR3: TGTGCTAGTGGTTTGGTACTAGGGACCGGTACTTTGAACACTGAAGCTTTCTTT.

The rearrangement uses TRBV7-9 and TRBJ1-2; D remains unclear. The CDR3 is 13 residues long. The germline V gene has CDR1 SEHNR and CDR2 FQNEAQ (reference sequence). V dropped 1 base and J dropped 3 bases, with 6 bases sitting between them. For the CDR3, the DNA is TGTGCCAGCAGCTTAGAGGCCGACTATGGCTACACCTTC. The encoded protein is CASSLEADYGYTF.